This TCR beta chain stems from a study of CD8+ T cells in alopecia areata. Study at large: Treated patients were dosed with oral tofacitinib, taking 5 to 10 mg twice daily.

Patients with alopecia areata provided lesional scalp punch biopsies as well as peripheral blood. A remark on this clone: Its target is unknown.

Germline V gene sequence: CDR1 PRHDT, CDR2 FYEKMQ (reference sequence). The CDR3 has 12 residues. V was cut by 5 bases and J by 6 bases, with 11 bases left in between. Reverse transcription of extracted RNA yielded cDNA, which provided the sequencing template. Sequencing was performed with immunoSEQ multiplex PCR; in TCRdb, only in-frame clones are kept and a portion is missing. The table has over 6,000 clones, 65% to 70% seen once. Broader study findings: Mice gave a clearer picture of TCR sharing than patients did, possibly for HLA-related reasons. Clonality exceeded that of normal scalp in lesional scalp, most notably in alopecia totalis/universalis. Resident alphabeta T cells of normal skin are also sequenced in scalp samples.

Sample: skin, taken at week 0. The clonotype was recovered from a human donor with alopecia areata. V and J are TRBV13 and TRBJ2-7; the D is unclear. The CDR3 DNA follows: TGTGCCAGCAGCCGAAATAACGGCGAGCAGTACTTC. It is translated as CASSRNNGEQYF. The whole variable domain, remainder taken from reference TRBV13 and TRBJ2-7, is AAGVIQSPRHLIKEKRETATLKCYPIPRHDTVYWYQQGPGQDPQFLISFYEKMQSDKGSIPDRFSAQQFSDYHSELNMSSLELGDSALYFCASSRNNGEQYFGPGTRLTVT.